Following are 19 T cell receptor beta chains from one sample sequenced in a study of T cell repertoires in cytomegalovirus infection. TCRdb re-called the reads with MiXCR, one entry per CDR3 protein. The sample carries approximately 180,000 distinct CDR3 sequences, approximately 9.7% recorded once. The material sequenced was PBMCs. The receptor set was obtained from a human donor in good health (CMV status not recorded). Some clones in this sample may be carry-over from other donors' samples.

The chain combines TRBV4-1 with TRBJ2-1; tentative D call: TRBD2 (6 bases). CDR1 is MGHRA, CDR2 YSYEKL, per germline. V dropped 3 bases and J dropped 3 bases, with 12 bases sitting between them. CDR3 length: 15 residues. CDR3 in DNA: TGCGCCAGCAGCCAGCGGGCTAGCGTCTACAATGAGCAGTTCTTC. Protein: CASSQRASVYNEQFF.

The chain recombines TRBV20-1 with TRBJ2-3; a weak D match, TRBD2 (6 bases). Trimming took off 0 bases at V and 2 bases at J, with 12 bases between the two ends. The CDR3 spans 15 residues. Germline CDR1 and CDR2: DFQATT and SNEGSKA (reference sequence). The CDR3 DNA reads as TGCAGTGCTAGAGATCTTCTAGCGAACACAGATACGCAGTATTTT. This encodes CSARDLLANTDTQYF.

This clonotype was found many times. The chain uses TRBV7-2 and TRBJ2-1; 9 bases line up with TRBD2. The V and J ends lost 1 base and 10 bases, in that order; junction bases with no gene match: 17. Per the germline V gene, CDR1 is SGHTA and CDR2 is FQGNSA. There are 18 residues in the CDR3. CDR3 nucleotides: TGTGCCAGCAGCTTAGAGTTTTGGGCGGGGGGGAAGATATGGGAGCAGTTCTTC. Translation: CASSLEFWAGGKIWEQFF.

V is TRBV4-1 and J is TRBJ2-6; 8 bases agree with TRBD1. V trimming: 3 bases; J trimming: 0 bases; junction bases outside the gene matches: 1. The CDR3 totals 16 residues. Germline values: CDR1 MGHRA, CDR2 YSYEKL. The CDR3 DNA reads TGCGCCAGCAGCCACGGACAGGGCTCTGGGGCCAACGTCCTGACTTTC. It yields the protein CASSHGQGSGANVLTF.

This clonotype has at least ten counts. The J gene is TRBJ2-5, the V gene TRBV7-2; D might be TRBD1 or TRBD2, each matching 5 bases. Between the trimmed V and J ends, which lost 2 bases and 4 bases, there was a span of 17 bases. In germline, CDR1 is SGHTA, CDR2 FQGNSA. CDR3 length equals 16 residues. The CDR3 nucleotides are TGTGCCAGCAGCTTATTCGCGAGGGGAGCGGCAGAGACCCAGTACTTC. Translated, it gives CASSLFARGAAETQYF.

The chain has TRBV7-8 and TRBJ2-3; TRBD2 matches 14 bases. Germline V gene sequence: CDR1 SGHVS, CDR2 FQNEAQ. Trimming at V came to 5 bases and at J to 4 bases, leaving 5 bases not matched to a gene. The CDR3 runs to 16 residues. Here the CDR3 DNA reads TGTGCCAGCAGCCAGACTAGCGGGAGGGCCTCAGATACGCAGTATTTT. It specifies CASSQTSGRASDTQYF.

This clonotype was counted a few times. The chain links TRBV15 to TRBJ2-5, with 10 nucleotides matching TRBD2. The germline V gene has CDR1 LNHNV and CDR2 YYDKDF (reference sequence). This CDR3 contains 16 residues. V shed 0 bases, J shed 4 bases, and the junction held 5 bases outside the gene matches. The CDR3 DNA sequence: TGTGCCACCAGCAGAGACTCTAGCGGGGGAGGAGAGACCCAGTACTTC. This codes for CATSRDSSGGGETQYF.

The chain recombines TRBV2 with TRBJ2-5, with D perhaps assigned TRBD1 or TRBD2 (5 bases each). In germline, CDR1 is SNHLY, CDR2 FYNNEI. The V end lost 9 bases, the J end lost 3 bases, and 14 bases lay between the germline ends. The CDR3 loop spans 13 amino acids. In nucleotides, the CDR3 is TGTGCCAGTACCCCGGGACCGAAAGAGACCCAGTACTTC. Translated, it gives CASTPGPKETQYF.

Note on this clonotype: A read error may be the cause here, since a much bigger clone is one base away. The rearrangement uses TRBV6-2 or TRBV6-3 and TRBJ1-2; 7 bases line up with TRBD1. This CDR3 region has 17 residues. CDR1 and CDR2 (germline): MNHEY, SVGEGT. Trimming removed 5 bases from V and 4 bases from J; junction bases left unmatched: 16. CDR3 coding DNA: TGTGCCAGCAGTGTCCCGAGACAGGGACGGGGAGGCTATGGCTACACCTTC. Translated: CASSVPRQGRGGYGYTF.

There are a few counts of this clonotype. The DNA is left out, because the CDR3 cannot be placed on it with certainty; the CDR3 is given as TCRdb lists it. This chain uses TRBV30 with TRBJ2-2; the DNA was not used to check the table's D call, TRBD1. Looked up from germline, CDR1 is GTSNPN and CDR2 is SVGIG (reference sequence). The CDR3 is 15 amino acids in total, end residues counted. The CDR3 is CAWRTGVRRAGELFF.

This clonotype was observed at least ten times. At one of its ends the junction is not consistent with the germline gene, which may arise from a read error. The J gene is TRBJ2-5, the V gene TRBV7-7, with 8 bases lining up with TRBD2. This CDR3 contains 16 residues. Germline values: CDR1 SSHAT, CDR2 FNYEAQ (reference sequence). CDR3 sequence: CASSRTSGGGGETQYF. In nucleotides, the CDR3 is TGTGCTAGCAGCCGTACTAGCGGCGGGGGTGGGGAGACCCAGTACTTC.

V usage is TRBV19 and J usage is TRBJ1-2; D gene uncertain. The ends were cut back, 6 bases at V and 4 bases at J, with 9 bases in the middle. Germline V gene lookup returns CDR1 LNHDA and CDR2 SQIVND (reference sequence). The CDR3 has 12 residues. The CDR3, as DNA: TGTGCCAGTAGCCTCCCTTTCTATGGCTACACCTTC. Its translation: CASSLPFYGYTF.

This clonotype has only a few counts. The chain is built from TRBV5-4 and TRBJ2-5; 10 bases map to TRBD2. CDR3 size: 15 residues. Per the germline V gene, CDR1 is SGHNT and CDR2 is YYREEE (reference sequence). V gave up 4 bases and J gave up 5 bases; unmatched junction bases: 8. The CDR3 DNA sequence: TGTGCCAGCAGCCCTCTAGCGGGAGAGTGGGAGACCCAGTACTTC. Translating it yields CASSPLAGEWETQYF.

The table lists this clonotype with many counts. This rearrangement joins TRBV7-2 to TRBJ1-3; D gene uncertain. V was trimmed by 5 bases and J by 2 bases, leaving 13 bases between them. Germline assignment: CDR1 SGHTA and CDR2 FQGNSA. CDR3 length: 15 amino acids. This chain's CDR3 is CASSLTVEAGNTIYF. The CDR3 region has the DNA TGTGCCAGCAGCCTTACAGTGGAAGCTGGAAACACCATATATTTT.

This clonotype was seen only a few times. The CDR3 here is CASSQRPGTVYGYTF. The CDR3 DNA is TGCGCCAGCAGCCAAAGACCCGGGACGGTCTATGGCTACACCTTC. V usage is TRBV4-3 and J usage is TRBJ1-2; TRBD1 is a possible D gene (5 bases). V lost 2 bases, J lost 4 bases, and 14 bases lay in between. Germline values: CDR1 LGHNA, CDR2 YSLEER. The CDR3 spans 15 residues.

The chain uses TRBV14 and TRBJ2-3; 9 bases match TRBD1. Trimming took 5 bases from V and 4 from J; bases not matched to a gene: 7. This CDR3 spans 15 amino acids. Germline lookup yields CDR1 SGHDN and CDR2 FVKESK. The CDR3 region is CASSFHRGRPDTQYF. The CDR3 DNA follows: TGTGCCAGCAGCTTTCACAGGGGGCGCCCAGATACGCAGTATTTT.

This clonotype was seen repeatedly, ten times or more. This chain uses TRBV28 with TRBJ1-1; D is unresolved. The V gene's germline CDR1 is MDHEN and CDR2 SYDVKM. Trimming stripped 3 bases from V and 4 bases from J, with 3 bases between. The CDR3 spans 11 residues. CDR3 loop: CASSFRTEAFF. For the CDR3, the DNA is TGTGCCAGCAGTTTCCGCACTGAAGCTTTCTTT.

This clonotype showed up many times. This chain connects TRBV11-2 to TRBJ1-6; a weak D match, TRBD1 (6 bases). Germline V gene lookup returns CDR1 SGHAT and CDR2 FQNNGV. The ends were cut back, 0 bases at V and 14 bases at J, with 11 bases in the middle. This CDR3 has 13 residues. For the CDR3, the DNA is TGTGCCAGCAGCTTAGATCTGGGGGCTGCCCTCCACTTT. It is translated as CASSLDLGAALHF.

V gene TRBV6-2 or TRBV6-3 combines with J gene TRBJ2-1; TRBD1 agrees at 8 bases. The ends lost 5 bases at V and 5 bases at J; junction bases unmatched: 8. CDR1 and CDR2 from the germline V gene are MNHEY and SVGEGT. There are 15 residues in the CDR3. In nucleotides, the CDR3 is TGTGCCAGCAGTAACAACAGGGGGAGGAACAATGAGCAGTTCTTC. Amino acids: CASSNNRGRNNEQFF.